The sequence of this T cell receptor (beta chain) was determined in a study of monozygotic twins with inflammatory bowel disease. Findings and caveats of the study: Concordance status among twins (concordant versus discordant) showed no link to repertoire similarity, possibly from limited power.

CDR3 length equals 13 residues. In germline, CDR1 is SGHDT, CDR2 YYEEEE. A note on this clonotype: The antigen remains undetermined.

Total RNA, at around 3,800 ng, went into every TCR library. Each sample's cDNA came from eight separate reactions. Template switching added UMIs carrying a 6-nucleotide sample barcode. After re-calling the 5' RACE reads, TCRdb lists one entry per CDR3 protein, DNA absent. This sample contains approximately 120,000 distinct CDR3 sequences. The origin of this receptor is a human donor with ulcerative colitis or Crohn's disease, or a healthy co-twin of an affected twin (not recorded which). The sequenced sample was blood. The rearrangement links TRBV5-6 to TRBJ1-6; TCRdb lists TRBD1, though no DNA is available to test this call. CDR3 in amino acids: CASTQTDNSPLHF.